Presented here are 24 T cell receptor beta chains from one specimen sequenced in a study of T cells in Graves' hyperthyroidism and ophthalmopathy. Researchers amplified the TCR beta CDR3 regions from RNA transcripts. RT-PCR in the first round (using the HTBI primer set) targeted the TCR CDR3. TCRdb recomputed calls from the multiplex PCR reads with MiXCR, one row per CDR3 protein. The sample yields over 350,000 distinct CDR3 sequences, about 18% seen once. The material sequenced was blood. These receptors all stem from a man younger than 30 with Graves' ophthalmopathy.

This clonotype showed up many times. The chain is built from TRBV12-3 or TRBV12-4 and TRBJ1-4; D perhaps matches TRBD1 (5 bases). Trimming left V 6 bases short and J 4 bases short, with 15 bases between. This CDR3 comprises 15 residues. The CDR3 region is CASSQPGLGNEKLFF. The CDR3 DNA reads as TGTGCCAGCAGCCAACCGGGACTGGGTAATGAAAAACTGTTTTTT.

CDR3 nucleotides: TGTGCCAGCAGCGTAGTTTCATCGACGGGCCCGAACACCGGGGAGCTGTTTTTT. It yields the protein CASSVVSSTGPNTGELFF. The rearrangement uses TRBV9 and TRBJ2-2; D unclear. The CDR3 totals 18 residues. Deletions cut 0 bases from V and 0 bases from J, with 15 bases between. Germline assignment: CDR1 SGDLS and CDR2 YYNGEE. Full variable domain (rest looked up from reference TRBV9 and TRBJ2-2): DSGVTQTPKHLITATGQRVTLRCSPRSGDLSVYWYQQSLDQGLQFLIQYYNGEERAKGNILERFSAQQFPDLHSELNLSSLELGDSALYFCASSVVSSTGPNTGELFFGEGSRLTVL.

In its sample, this clonotype was seen many times. V gene TRBV7-8 combines with J gene TRBJ1-1, with 9 bases fitting TRBD1. The CDR3 extends over 19 amino acids. In germline, CDR1 is SGHVS, CDR2 FQNEAQ. J gave up 0 bases and V 0 bases, and 11 bases lay outside the gene matches. The CDR3 is CASSLARLGQGGVNTEAFF. The DNA of the CDR3 is TGTGCCAGCAGCTTAGCAAGGTTGGGACAGGGAGGGGTGAACACTGAAGCTTTCTTT.

This clonotype was counted between two and nine times. Being one base from a much bigger clone, this may be a read error. The chain is built from TRBV10-3 and TRBJ2-7, with 10 bases identical to TRBD1. This CDR3 contains 15 residues. J lost 2 bases, V lost 3 bases, and 4 bases had no gene match. Germline lookup yields CDR1 ENHRY and CDR2 SYGVKD. CDR3 region: CAISDPGQGTYEQYF. The CDR3, as DNA: TGTGCCATCAGTGATCCGGGACAGGGGACCTACGAGCAGTACTTC.

There are many counts of this clonotype. J is TRBJ1-1 and V is TRBV2, with 7 bases lining up with TRBD1. V lost 6 bases to trimming and J lost 4 bases; unmatched junction nucleotides: 20. Germline V gives CDR1 SNHLY, CDR2 FYNNEI. The CDR3 contains 18 residues. CDR3 nucleotide sequence: TGTGCCAGCAGGATCTCCCCGGGGAGGGGGCTGGATGGCACTGAAGCTTTCTTT. Encoded protein: CASRISPGRGLDGTEAFF.

This clonotype has a count of ten or more. This chain joins TRBV19 and TRBJ2-2, with 10 bases fitting TRBD1. CDR3 length equals 17 residues. Germline CDR1 and CDR2: LNHDA and SQIVND (reference sequence). V dropped 6 bases and J dropped 4; count of bases not matched to a gene: 11. The CDR3 coding sequence is TGTGCCAGTAGCCATGACAGGGGGCTTCGGGGCACCGGGGAGCTGTTTTTT. It translates to CASSHDRGLRGTGELFF.

This clonotype showed up many times. The chain is built from TRBV12-3 or TRBV12-4 and TRBJ2-3, with 7 bases lining up with TRBD1. The CDR3 totals 15 residues. The ends lost 2 bases at V and 4 bases at J; junction bases unmatched: 6. The CDR3 sequence is CASSLKGARPDTQYF. Written as DNA, the CDR3 is TGTGCCAGCAGTTTAAAGGGGGCGCGTCCAGATACGCAGTATTTT.

V usage is TRBV28 and J usage is TRBJ2-3; D uncertain. The CDR3 covers 14 residues. V was trimmed by 8 bases and J by 2 bases, leaving 14 bases between them. Germline V CDR1 and CDR2: MDHEN, SYDVKM. CDR3 sequence (DNA): TGTGCCAGCTGCGAACTAAAGCCCACAGATACGCAGTATTTT. It translates to CASCELKPTDTQYF.

The chain has TRBV18 and TRBJ2-2; no definite D call. CDR3 length equals 17 residues. Between the trimmed V and J ends, which lost 3 bases and 0 bases, there was a span of 14 bases. CDR1 is KGHSH, CDR2 LQKENI, per germline. The DNA of the CDR3 is TGTGCCAGCTCACCTGTCAGTGTAAACGCGAACACCGGGGAGCTGTTTTTT. It specifies CASSPVSVNANTGELFF.

The J gene is TRBJ2-7, the V gene TRBV5-5; 8 nucleotides align to TRBD1. This CDR3 has 15 residues. The V gene end was trimmed by 5 bases and the J gene end by 6 bases; junction bases not matched to a gene: 13. Germline V gives CDR1 SGHKS, CDR2 YYEKEE (reference sequence). The CDR3 reads CASRVGGGRGPEQYF. The CDR3 nucleotides are TGTGCCAGCAGAGTGGGGGGCGGCAGGGGGCCCGAGCAGTACTTC.

This clonotype was counted only a few times. This chain joins TRBV12-3 or TRBV12-4 and TRBJ1-1; D gene unclear. Trimming took off 1 base at V and 14 bases at J, with 11 bases between the two ends. This CDR3 is 11 amino acids long. The CDR3 sequence is CASSLVGPRFF. In nucleotides, the CDR3 is TGTGCCAGCAGTTTAGTTGGCCCCCGGTTCTTT.

This clonotype was observed at least ten times. The V and J genes are TRBV2 and TRBJ1-2; possible D gene TRBD1, 5 bases. The V and J ends lost 11 bases and 2 bases respectively, with 9 bases between them. From germline, CDR1 is SNHLY and CDR2 FYNNEI. The CDR3 is made up of 11 amino acids. CDR3 amino acids: CAPRDNYGYTF. Here the CDR3 DNA reads TGTGCCCCCCGGGACAACTATGGCTACACCTTC. The whole variable domain, filled in from reference TRBV2 and TRBJ1-2, reads EPEVTQTPSHQVTQMGQEVILRCVPISNHLYFYWYRQILGQKVEFLVSFYNNEISEKSEIFDDQFSVERPDGSNFTLKIRSTKLEDSAMYFCAPRDNYGYTFGSGTRLTVV.

The chain employs TRBV5-1 and TRBJ1-1; D is uncertain. V was shortened by 5 bases and J by 1 base, with 12 bases between the two germline ends. Germline CDR1 SGHRS, CDR2 YFSETQ. The CDR3 totals 14 residues. The CDR3 protein is CASRQMGGNTEAFF. The CDR3 coding sequence is TGCGCCAGCAGACAAATGGGCGGGAACACTGAAGCTTTCTTT.

This clonotype was counted between two and nine times. This CDR3 fails to terminate in the conserved phenylalanine or tryptophan, so it likely reflects a read error. The gene calls are TRBV2 and TRBJ2-4, with D perhaps TRBD1 (7 bases). V was cut by 5 bases and J by 7 bases, with 15 bases left in between. CDR1 and CDR2 from the germline V gene are SNHLY and FYNNEI. The CDR3 contains 14 residues. CDR3 residues: CASSPRGLANIQYS. In DNA form, the CDR3 reads TGTGCCAGCAGTCCTAGGGGGCTAGCGAACATTCAGTACTCC.

The chain uses TRBV7-3 and TRBJ2-2; perhaps TRBD2 as D (6 bases). The CDR3 runs 16 residues. Trimming shortened V by 1 base and J by 0 bases, and 9 bases separated the two germline ends. From germline, CDR1 is SGHTA and CDR2 FQGTGA. The CDR3 DNA is TGTGCCAGCAGCTTAAAGGAGGGTACGAACACCGGGGAGCTGTTTTTT. It is translated as CASSLKEGTNTGELFF.

This clonotype was recorded a few times. The rearrangement links TRBV18 to TRBJ1-1; no reliable D call. Trimming removed 0 bases at V and 0 bases at J, with 17 bases between. The CDR3 loop spans 18 amino acids. Germline CDR1 is KGHSH and CDR2 is LQKENI. The CDR3 is CASSPPGGRLNLNTEAFF. The CDR3 DNA reads as TGTGCCAGCTCACCACCCGGCGGCCGACTGAACCTGAACACTGAAGCTTTCTTT.

On this clonotype itself: A single base separates this from a much larger clone, so it may be a read error. This chain uses TRBV5-5 with TRBJ2-7; 11 nucleotides agree with TRBD2. CDR3 length: 15 amino acids. Germline values: CDR1 SGHKS, CDR2 YYEKEE (reference sequence). The CDR3 DNA sequence: TGTGCCAGCAGCGCAGTTAGCGGGGGGGGCTACGAGCGGTACTTC. Encoded protein: CASSAVSGGGYERYF.

A remark on this clonotype: One end of the junction fails to match germline, which may point to a read error. CDR3 residues: CASSPGQARTLGSEQFF. The DNA for the CDR3 is TGCGCCAGCAGCCCTGGACAGGCGAGGACTCTGGGGAGTGAGCAGTTCTTC. The chain is built from TRBV7-9 and TRBJ2-1; 7 positions match TRBD1. CDR1 is SEHNR, CDR2 FQNEAQ, per germline (reference sequence). The CDR3 sequence is 17 residues long.

This clonotype has a count of ten or more. The genes are TRBV12-3 or TRBV12-4 and TRBJ2-3; 9 bases align to TRBD1. The CDR3 covers 15 residues. Trimming took 6 bases from V and 2 from J; bases not matched to a gene: 6. CDR3 amino acids: CASRAGQGDTDTQYF. The CDR3 bases are TGTGCCAGCAGGGCGGGACAGGGTGACACAGATACGCAGTATTTT.

A note on this clonotype: This could be a read error, since a much larger clone is one nucleotide away. The CDR3 reads CASSPTGPSDTQYF. Written as DNA, the CDR3 is TGTGCCAGCAGCCCGACAGGGCCATCAGATACGCAGTATTTT. The chain is built from TRBV3-1 and TRBJ2-3, with 7 bases matching TRBD1. With 4 bases clipped from V and 4 bases from J, the junction kept 5 bases outside the gene matches. Germline V gene lookup returns CDR1 LGHDT and CDR2 YNNKEL (reference sequence). The CDR3 is made up of 14 amino acids.

This clonotype was observed a handful of times. The rearrangement uses TRBV6-9 and TRBJ1-5, with D unclear. The CDR3 covers 15 residues. Germline lookup yields CDR1 MNHGY and CDR2 SVAAGI. The germline V and J ends were trimmed by 7 bases and 2 bases, with 15 bases remaining between them. The CDR3 loop reads CASTFGDSGNQPQHF. The DNA for the CDR3 is TGTGCCAGCACGTTTGGGGATTCGGGCAATCAGCCCCAGCATTTT.

This clonotype has just a few counts. This rearrangement joins TRBV7-3 to TRBJ2-2; D not certain. V shed 10 bases and J shed 1 base, with 7 bases lying between them. This CDR3 region has 12 residues. Germline CDR1 and CDR2: SGHTA and FQGTGA. The CDR3 region is CANLGNTGELFF. CDR3 DNA sequence: TGTGCCAACTTGGGGAACACCGGGGAGCTGTTTTTT.

This clonotype was observed at least ten times. J is TRBJ1-2 and V is TRBV28, with TRBD1 identical over 7 bases. The germline gives CDR1 MDHEN, CDR2 SYDVKM. V dropped 6 bases and J dropped 7; count of bases not matched to a gene: 8. CDR3 length: 13 residues. In DNA, the CDR3 is TGTGCCAGCAGGGTAGGGGGCGGTATTGGCTACACCTTC. This sequence encodes CASRVGGGIGYTF.

The chain recombines TRBV7-2 with TRBJ2-5; tentatively, D is TRBD2 (7 bases). The CDR3 totals 16 residues. In germline, CDR1 is SGHTA, CDR2 FQGNSA. Trimming took 4 bases from V and 6 from J, leaving 21 bases between them. CDR3 nucleotides: TGTGCCAGCAGCTCACGGGGGGCGGGGAAACTGAAGACCCAGTACTTC. Translation: CASSSRGAGKLKTQYF.